These 24 T cell receptor beta chains came from one sample sequenced in a study of regulatory T cells in long-lasting Graves disease. This sample's time point: newly diagnosed GD, antithyroid drugs for less than 3 months. With RNA extracted from PBMCs as input, the TCR library was made. CDR3 regions were amplified by Arm-PCR using iRepertoire HTBI primers to build TCR beta libraries. TCRdb redid the calling of the multiplex PCR reads with MiXCR, one entry per CDR3 protein. The data show approximately 480,000 distinct CDR3 sequences, 15% to 20% seen once. These data were likewise used in another study, on T cells in Graves' hyperthyroidism and ophthalmopathy.

Sequencing used peripheral blood mononuclear cells (PBMCs), obtained at new diagnosis, from a patient treated with antithyroid drugs. The receptors here all came from a man aged 40-49 years with Graves disease.

This clonotype was observed many times. The J gene is TRBJ1-5, the V gene TRBV27, with TRBD1 as a possible D gene (5 bases). CDR3 length: 16 residues. Trimming left V 8 bases short and J 7 bases short, with 24 bases between. CDR1 and CDR2 from the germline V gene are MNHEY and SMNVEV (reference sequence). The CDR3 DNA is TGTGCCAGCGGATTCAGGGAACCCGATACCGGCCAGCCCCAGCATTTT. Translation: CASGFREPDTGQPQHF.

This rearrangement joins TRBV19 to TRBJ2-1; 12 bases match TRBD1. J was trimmed by 8 bases and V by 4 bases; bases with no gene match: 12. The CDR3 has 17 residues. CDR1 and CDR2 (germline): LNHDA, SQIVND (reference sequence). CDR3 in DNA: TGTGCCAGTAGTAGAACGGGGACAGGGGGCGATCCGGATGAGCAGTTCTTC. It translates to CASSRTGTGGDPDEQFF. The full variable domain, its missing parts supplied by reference TRBV19 and TRBJ2-1, is DGGITQSPKYLFRKEGQNVTLSCEQNLNHDAMYWYRQDPGQGLRLIYYSQIVNDFQKGDIAEGYSVSREKKESFPLTVTSAQKNPTAFYLCASSRTGTGGDPDEQFFGPGTRLTVL.

The chain combines TRBV7-9 with TRBJ1-1; no clear D gene. V lost 4 bases, J lost 1 base, and 13 bases lay in between. The CDR3 spans 15 residues. Germline V gives CDR1 SEHNR, CDR2 FQNEAQ (reference sequence). CDR3 amino acids: CASSSPAARNTEAFF. As DNA, the CDR3 is TGTGCCAGCAGCTCGCCGGCAGCCAGGAACACTGAAGCTTTCTTT.

This clonotype appeared many times. The gene calls are TRBV20-1 and TRBJ2-2; tentatively, D is TRBD1 or TRBD2 (5 bases each). V lost 6 bases, J lost 0 bases, and 14 bases lay in between. The CDR3 consists of 15 residues. Germline CDR1 and CDR2: DFQATT and SNEGSKA (reference sequence). The CDR3 nucleotides are TGCAGTGCCAACGAGGGACGTTCGAACACCGGGGAGCTGTTTTTT. The encoded protein is CSANEGRSNTGELFF.

This clonotype was seen repeatedly, ten times or more. The chain is built from TRBV11-2 and TRBJ1-2; 7 nucleotides match TRBD1. V lost 5 bases, J lost 2 bases, and 8 bases stayed unmatched. Germline loops: CDR1 SGHAT, CDR2 FQNNGV. This CDR3 spans 15 amino acids. As DNA, the CDR3 is TGTGCCAGCAGCCAGGGGGGGACCTCCAACTATGGCTACACCTTC. Translating gives CASSQGGTSNYGYTF.

This clonotype was counted a few times. The chain combines TRBV10-3 with TRBJ1-6, with TRBD1 matching over 8 bases. Germline V gene data show CDR1 as ENHRY and CDR2 as SYGVKD. Losses at the gene ends were 4 bases for V and 7 bases for J; bases not matched to a gene: 3. CDR3 size: 14 residues. The CDR3 sequence is CAISVTGENSPLHF. The CDR3 region has the DNA TGTGCCATCAGTGTGACAGGGGAAAATTCACCCCTCCACTTT.

This clonotype was detected a few times. The V call is TRBV20-1, the J call TRBJ1-5; 7 bases line up with TRBD1. The junction had 6 bases not matched to a gene; V was cut back by 1 base and J by 3 bases. The CDR3 loop spans 15 amino acids. From germline, CDR1 is DFQATT and CDR2 SNEGSKA (reference sequence). As DNA, the CDR3 is TGCAGTGCTAGAGTTTTAGGGGGCGCCAATCAGCCCCAGCATTTT. Its protein product is CSARVLGGANQPQHF.

Ten or more counts support this clonotype. This chain joins TRBV3-1 and TRBJ2-7; TRBD2 agrees at 11 bases. With 4 bases clipped from V and 4 bases from J, the junction kept 9 bases outside the gene matches. The V gene's germline CDR1 is LGHDT and CDR2 YNNKEL (reference sequence). The CDR3 has 16 residues. CDR3 region: CASSPGTSGAHYEQYF. The CDR3 DNA reads as TGTGCCAGCAGCCCCGGGACTAGCGGTGCGCATTACGAGCAGTACTTC.

This clonotype has ten or more counts. The chain joins TRBV28 to TRBJ2-5, with D hard to call. The germline V gene encodes CDR1 MDHEN and CDR2 SYDVKM. V was trimmed by 2 bases and J by 1 base, leaving 2 bases between them. CDR3 length: 12 amino acids. CDR3 nucleotides: TGTGCCAGCAGTTTAATCCAAGAGACCCAGTACTTC. As protein: CASSLIQETQYF.

This clonotype was recorded at least ten times. V gene TRBV6-5 combines with J gene TRBJ1-5; weak D call: TRBD1 (5 bases). With 2 bases removed from V and 1 base from J, the gap between germline ends came to 18 bases. CDR1 is MNHEY and CDR2 is SVGAGI in the germline V gene. This CDR3 contains 18 residues. The CDR3 DNA follows: TGTGCCAGCAGTTACCCGAGGAGGGGCGATTTAAGCAATCAGCCCCAGCATTTT. Its translation: CASSYPRRGDLSNQPQHF.

The V call is TRBV29-1, the J call TRBJ2-1; D gene uncertain. V was cut by 7 bases and J by 0 bases, with 13 bases left in between. The CDR3 spans 14 residues. In germline, CDR1 is SQVTM, CDR2 ANQGSEA. The chain's CDR3 is CSGQTSLSYNEQFF. CDR3 coding DNA: TGCAGCGGTCAGACTTCCCTCTCCTACAATGAGCAGTTCTTC.

The rearrangement uses TRBV7-8 and TRBJ2-2, with 7 nucleotides matching TRBD1. Germline values: CDR1 SGHVS, CDR2 FQNEAQ. This CDR3 region has 15 residues. V was clipped by 4 bases and J by 1 base; unmatched bases: 3. The CDR3, as DNA: TGTGCCAGCAGCTGGGACAGCCAGAACACCGGGGAGCTGTTTTTT. Protein product: CASSWDSQNTGELFF. Drawing the rest from reference TRBV7-8 and TRBJ2-2, the complete variable domain is GAGVSQSPRYKVAKRGQDVALRCDPISGHVSLFWYQQALGQGPEFLTYFQNEAQLDKSGLPSDRFFAERPEGSVSTLKIQRTQQEDSAVYLCASSWDSQNTGELFFGEGSRLTVL.

V gene TRBV9 combines with J gene TRBJ2-3; possibly TRBD1 for D (7 bases). The CDR3 totals 14 residues. With 3 bases removed from V and 4 bases from J, the gap between germline ends came to 12 bases. Germline CDR1 reads SGDLS; CDR2 reads YYNGEE. CDR3: CASSAGGQPDTQYF. DNA of the CDR3: TGTGCCAGCAGCGCAGGGGGGCAGCCAGATACGCAGTATTTT.

In this sample, this clonotype turned up many times. The rearrangement joins TRBV20-1 to TRBJ1-5, with a tentative D call TRBD1 (5 bases). The CDR3 is 15 amino acids. The germline V gene encodes CDR1 DFQATT and CDR2 SNEGSKA (reference sequence). The V gene lost 1 base and the J gene lost 4 bases, with 14 bases spanning the gap. The CDR3 region has the DNA TGCAGTGCTAGAGTTTGGGGGACGACAAATCAGCCCCAGCATTTT. Its translation is CSARVWGTTNQPQHF.

The V gene is TRBV12-3 or TRBV12-4, the J gene TRBJ1-1; the D is unclear. This CDR3 has 12 amino acids. The germline V and J ends were trimmed by 6 bases and 3 bases, with 8 bases remaining between them. CDR3 in amino acids: CASREAYTEAFF. The CDR3 region has the DNA TGTGCCAGCAGGGAGGCGTACACTGAAGCTTTCTTT.

The rearrangement links TRBV5-1 to TRBJ2-7; 9 bases agree with TRBD1. Germline V lookup: CDR1 SGHRS, CDR2 YFSETQ. V trimming: 2 bases; J trimming: 4 bases; junction bases outside the gene matches: 4. The length of the CDR3 is 14 residues. The CDR3 DNA is TGCGCCAGCAGCTTTGGACAGGGGTTTTACGAGCAGTACTTC. As protein: CASSFGQGFYEQYF.

The CDR3 protein is CASSKTGMSNQPQHF. CDR3 coding DNA: TGTGCCAGCAGCAAGACAGGGATGAGCAATCAGCCCCAGCATTTT. The J gene is TRBJ1-5, the V gene TRBV5-6; TRBD1 matches at 7 bases. CDR3 size: 15 residues. J gave up 1 base and V 4 bases, and 5 bases lay outside the gene matches. In germline, CDR1 is SGHDT, CDR2 YYEEEE.

This clonotype came up a few times. The gene calls are TRBV28 and TRBJ2-7; TRBD2 is a possible D gene (6 bases). V lost 5 bases, J lost 2 bases, and 13 bases lay in between. Germline CDR1 MDHEN, CDR2 SYDVKM. This CDR3 region has 14 residues. The CDR3 region is CASSPGLLPYEQYF. The CDR3 DNA follows: TGTGCCAGCAGTCCGGGACTCCTACCCTACGAGCAGTACTTC.

The sample holds a few counts of this clonotype. This chain connects TRBV30 to TRBJ2-6; D is perhaps TRBD2 (6 bases). CDR1 and CDR2 (germline): GTSNPN, SVGIG (reference sequence). The V gene lost 3 bases and the J gene lost 2 bases, with 14 bases spanning the gap. The CDR3 length is 16 residues. Here the CDR3 DNA reads TGTGCCTGGAGGGCTGCGGGGACGACTGGGGCCAACGTCCTGACTTTC. Translating gives CAWRAAGTTGANVLTF.

V usage is TRBV7-3 and J usage is TRBJ2-5; D remains unclear. V gave up 1 base and J gave up 5 bases, with 8 bases separating them. The CDR3 covers 13 residues. Germline CDR1 SGHTA, CDR2 FQGTGA. The CDR3 nucleotides are TGTGCCAGCAGCTTAAATACCGCGGAGACCCAGTACTTC. Residues: CASSLNTAETQYF.

In this sample, this clonotype turned up many times. Here the CDR3 DNA reads TGCAGTGCTAGAGATCTGGCAGGAGATAACTATGGCTACACCTTC. Protein sequence: CSARDLAGDNYGYTF. The V gene is TRBV20-1, the J gene TRBJ1-2; D call uncertain. Germline V gene data show CDR1 as DFQATT and CDR2 as SNEGSKA (reference sequence). V was shortened by 0 bases and J by 1 base, with 12 bases between the two germline ends. The CDR3 loop spans 15 amino acids.

J is TRBJ2-7 and V is TRBV28; 7 bases agree with TRBD2. The germline V gene encodes CDR1 MDHEN and CDR2 SYDVKM. The trim removed 6 bases at V and 6 bases at J, leaving 11 bases unmatched. This CDR3 spans 14 amino acids. The CDR3 protein is CASSLEGLSREQYF. Here the CDR3 DNA reads TGTGCCAGCAGCTTGGAGGGACTAAGTCGCGAGCAGTACTTC.

This clonotype occurred many times. The chain couples TRBV15 to TRBJ1-2; TRBD1 is a possible D gene (5 bases). The CDR3 sequence is 14 residues long. The V gene's germline CDR1 is LNHNV and CDR2 YYDKDF (reference sequence). Trimming removed 5 bases from V and 3 bases from J, with 13 bases in between. The CDR3 is CATSPPEGHYGYTF. CDR3 DNA sequence: TGTGCCACCAGCCCACCGGAGGGACACTATGGCTACACCTTC.

This chain uses TRBV7-9 with TRBJ1-1; D might be TRBD1 (6 bases). V lost 0 bases, J lost 3 bases, and 8 bases lay in between. The germline V gene has CDR1 SEHNR and CDR2 FQNEAQ (reference sequence). CDR3 length: 14 amino acids. The CDR3 protein is CASSLARGYTEAFF. In DNA form, the CDR3 reads TGTGCCAGCAGCTTAGCGAGGGGGTACACTGAAGCTTTCTTT.